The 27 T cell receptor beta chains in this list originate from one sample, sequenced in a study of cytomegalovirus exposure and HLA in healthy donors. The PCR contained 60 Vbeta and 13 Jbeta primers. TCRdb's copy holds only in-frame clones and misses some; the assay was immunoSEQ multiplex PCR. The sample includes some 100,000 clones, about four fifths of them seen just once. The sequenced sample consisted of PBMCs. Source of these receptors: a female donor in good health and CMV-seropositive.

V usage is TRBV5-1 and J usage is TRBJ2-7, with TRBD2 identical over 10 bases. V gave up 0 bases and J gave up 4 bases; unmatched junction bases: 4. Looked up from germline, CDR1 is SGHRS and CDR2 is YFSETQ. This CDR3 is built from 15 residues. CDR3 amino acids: CASSLGTSGLYEQYF. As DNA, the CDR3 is TGCGCCAGCAGCTTGGGGACTAGCGGCCTATACGAGCAGTACTTC.

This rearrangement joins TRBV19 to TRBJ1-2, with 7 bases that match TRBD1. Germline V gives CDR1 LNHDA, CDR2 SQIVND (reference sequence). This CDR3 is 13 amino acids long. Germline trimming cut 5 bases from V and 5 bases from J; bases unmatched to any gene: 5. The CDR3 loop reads CASSDREGYGYTF. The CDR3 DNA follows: TGTGCCAGTAGTGACAGGGAAGGATATGGCTACACCTTC.

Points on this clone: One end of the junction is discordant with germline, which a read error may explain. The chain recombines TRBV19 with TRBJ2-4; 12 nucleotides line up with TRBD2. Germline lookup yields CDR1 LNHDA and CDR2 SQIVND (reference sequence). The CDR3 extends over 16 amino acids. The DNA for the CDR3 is TGTGCCAGTAGTAGTCGGGCTAGCGGGAGGGCGAACAGTCAGTACTTC. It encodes CASSSRASGRANSQYF.

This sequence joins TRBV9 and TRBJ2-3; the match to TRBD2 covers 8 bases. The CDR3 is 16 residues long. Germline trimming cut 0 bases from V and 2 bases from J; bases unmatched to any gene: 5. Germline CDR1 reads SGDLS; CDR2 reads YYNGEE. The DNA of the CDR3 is TGTGCCAGCAGCGTAGAAGGCGGGGGGCTCACAGATACGCAGTATTTT. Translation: CASSVEGGGLTDTQYF.

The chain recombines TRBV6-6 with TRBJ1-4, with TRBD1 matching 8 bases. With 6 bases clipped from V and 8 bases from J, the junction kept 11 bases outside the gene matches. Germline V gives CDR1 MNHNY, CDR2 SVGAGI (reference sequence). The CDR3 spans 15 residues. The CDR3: CASSRQGPWREKLFF. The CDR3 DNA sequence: TGTGCCAGCAGCCGACAGGGGCCGTGGAGGGAAAAACTGTTTTTT.

The CDR3 here is CATSGVGETQYF. The CDR3 bases are TGTGCCACCAGCGGGGTGGGAGAGACCCAGTACTTC. V gene TRBV15 combines with J gene TRBJ2-7; D is unresolved. The J call may be incorrect, as the DNA end agrees better with TRBJ2-5. This CDR3 region has 12 residues. From germline, CDR1 is LNHNV and CDR2 YYDKDF (reference sequence).

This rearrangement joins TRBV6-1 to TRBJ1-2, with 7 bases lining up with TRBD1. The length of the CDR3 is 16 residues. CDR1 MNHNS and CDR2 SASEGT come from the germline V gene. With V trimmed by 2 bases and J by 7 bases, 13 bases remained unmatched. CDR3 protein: CASSEWDSRLWVGYTF. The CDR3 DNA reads TGTGCCAGCAGTGAATGGGACAGCAGGCTGTGGGTTGGCTACACCTTC.

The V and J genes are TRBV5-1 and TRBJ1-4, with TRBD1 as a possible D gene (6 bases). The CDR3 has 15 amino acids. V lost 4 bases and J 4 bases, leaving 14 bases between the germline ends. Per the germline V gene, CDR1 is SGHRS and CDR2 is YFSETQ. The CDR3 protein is CASSGEEGVNEKLFF. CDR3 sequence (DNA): TGCGCCAGCAGCGGGGAAGAGGGGGTTAATGAAAAACTGTTTTTT.

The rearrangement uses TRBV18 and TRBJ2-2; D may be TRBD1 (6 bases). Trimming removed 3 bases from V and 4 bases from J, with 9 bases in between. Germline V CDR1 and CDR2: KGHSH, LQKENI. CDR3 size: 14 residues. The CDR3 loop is CASSPDSVTGELFF. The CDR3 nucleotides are TGTGCCAGCTCACCGGACAGTGTCACCGGGGAGCTGTTTTTT.

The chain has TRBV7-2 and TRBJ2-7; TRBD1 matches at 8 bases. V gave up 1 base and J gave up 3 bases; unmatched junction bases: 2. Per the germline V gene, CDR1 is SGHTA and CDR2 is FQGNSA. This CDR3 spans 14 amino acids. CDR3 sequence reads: CASSLGTGHYEQYF. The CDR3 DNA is TGTGCCAGCAGCTTAGGGACAGGGCACTACGAGCAGTACTTC.

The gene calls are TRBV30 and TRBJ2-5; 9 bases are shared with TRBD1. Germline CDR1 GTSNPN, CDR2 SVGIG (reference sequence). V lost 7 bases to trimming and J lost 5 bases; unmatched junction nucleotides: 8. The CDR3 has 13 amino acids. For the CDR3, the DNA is TGTGCCTTCCAACAGGGGGCGCGGGAGACCCAGTACTTC. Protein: CAFQQGARETQYF.

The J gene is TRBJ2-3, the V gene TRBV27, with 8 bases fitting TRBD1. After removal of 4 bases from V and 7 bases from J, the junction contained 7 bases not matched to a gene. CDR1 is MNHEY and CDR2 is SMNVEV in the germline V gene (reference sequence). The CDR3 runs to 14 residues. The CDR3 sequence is CASSSGQGGNTQYF. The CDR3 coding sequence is TGTGCCAGCAGTTCAGGACAGGGAGGAAATACGCAGTATTTT.

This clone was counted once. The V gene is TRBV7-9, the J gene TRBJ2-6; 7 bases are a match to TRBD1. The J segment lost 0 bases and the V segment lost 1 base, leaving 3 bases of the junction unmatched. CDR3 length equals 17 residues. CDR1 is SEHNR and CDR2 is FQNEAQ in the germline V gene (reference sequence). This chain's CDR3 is CASSLGQGISGANVLTF. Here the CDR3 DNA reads TGTGCCAGCAGCTTAGGACAGGGCATCTCTGGGGCCAACGTCCTGACTTTC.

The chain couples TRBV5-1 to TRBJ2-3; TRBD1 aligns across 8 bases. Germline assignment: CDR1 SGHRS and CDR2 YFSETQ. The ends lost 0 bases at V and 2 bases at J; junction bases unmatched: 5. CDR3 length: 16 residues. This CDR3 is CASSLERTGYTDTQYF. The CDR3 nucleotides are TGCGCCAGCAGCTTGGAAAGGACAGGGTACACAGATACGCAGTATTTT.

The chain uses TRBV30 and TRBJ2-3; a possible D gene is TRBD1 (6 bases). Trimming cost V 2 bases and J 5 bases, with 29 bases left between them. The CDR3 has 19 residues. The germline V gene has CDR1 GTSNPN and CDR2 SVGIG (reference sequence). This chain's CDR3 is CAWSTHSRDTQTLIDTQYF. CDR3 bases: TGTGCCTGGAGTACCCACTCCCGGGACACCCAAACCCTTATAGATACGCAGTATTTT.

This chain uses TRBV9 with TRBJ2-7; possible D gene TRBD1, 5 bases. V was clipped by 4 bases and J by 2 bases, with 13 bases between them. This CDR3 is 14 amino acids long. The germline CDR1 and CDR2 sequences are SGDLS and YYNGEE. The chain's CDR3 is CASSPPDRPYEQYF. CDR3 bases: TGTGCCAGCAGCCCCCCCGACAGACCCTACGAGCAGTACTTC.

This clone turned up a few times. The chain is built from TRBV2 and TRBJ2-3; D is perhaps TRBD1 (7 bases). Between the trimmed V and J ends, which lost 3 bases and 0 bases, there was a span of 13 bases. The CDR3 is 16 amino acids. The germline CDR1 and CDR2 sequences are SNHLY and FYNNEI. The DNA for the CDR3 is TGTGCCAGCAGTGAGGCGGGGACAGCTAGCACAGATACGCAGTATTTT. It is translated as CASSEAGTASTDTQYF.

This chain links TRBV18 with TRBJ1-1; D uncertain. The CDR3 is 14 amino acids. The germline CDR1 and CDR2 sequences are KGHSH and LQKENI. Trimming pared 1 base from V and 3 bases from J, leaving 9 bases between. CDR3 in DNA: TGTGCCAGCTCACCACAGGTTGGAGACACTGAAGCTTTCTTT. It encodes CASSPQVGDTEAFF. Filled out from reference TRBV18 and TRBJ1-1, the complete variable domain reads NAGVMQNPRHLVRRRGQEARLRCSPMKGHSHVYWYRQLPEEGLKFMVYLQKENIIDESGMPKERFSAEFPKEGPSILRIQQVVRGDSAAYFCASSPQVGDTEAFFGQGTRLTVV.

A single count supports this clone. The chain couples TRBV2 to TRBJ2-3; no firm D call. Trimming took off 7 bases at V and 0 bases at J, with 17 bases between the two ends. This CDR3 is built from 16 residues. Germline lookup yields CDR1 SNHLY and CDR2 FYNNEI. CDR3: CASTSVRSSSTDTQYF. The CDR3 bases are TGTGCCAGCACTTCGGTTCGGAGTTCTAGCACAGATACGCAGTATTTT. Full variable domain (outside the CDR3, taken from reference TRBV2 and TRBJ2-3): EPEVTQTPSHQVTQMGQEVILRCVPISNHLYFYWYRQILGQKVEFLVSFYNNEISEKSEIFDDQFSVERPDGSNFTLKIRSTKLEDSAMYFCASTSVRSSSTDTQYFGPGTRLTVL.

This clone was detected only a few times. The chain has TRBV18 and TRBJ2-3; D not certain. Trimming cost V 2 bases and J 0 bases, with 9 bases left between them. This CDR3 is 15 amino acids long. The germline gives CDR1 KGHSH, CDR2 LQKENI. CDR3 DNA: TGTGCCAGCTCACCAAACTACCAGAGCACAGATACGCAGTATTTT. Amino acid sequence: CASSPNYQSTDTQYF.

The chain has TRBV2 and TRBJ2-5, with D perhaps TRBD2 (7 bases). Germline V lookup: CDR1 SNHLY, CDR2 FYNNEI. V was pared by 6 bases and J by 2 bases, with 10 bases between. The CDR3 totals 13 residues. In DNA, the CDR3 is TGTGCCAGCAGCCGGGGGGCACAAGAGACCCAGTACTTC. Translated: CASSRGAQETQYF.

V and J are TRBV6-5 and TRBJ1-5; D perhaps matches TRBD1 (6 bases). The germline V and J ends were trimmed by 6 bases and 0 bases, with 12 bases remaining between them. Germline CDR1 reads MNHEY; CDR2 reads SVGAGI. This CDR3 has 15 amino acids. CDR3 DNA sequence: TGTGCCAGCAGGAACAGGGTTTATAGCAATCAGCCCCAGCATTTT. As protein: CASRNRVYSNQPQHF.

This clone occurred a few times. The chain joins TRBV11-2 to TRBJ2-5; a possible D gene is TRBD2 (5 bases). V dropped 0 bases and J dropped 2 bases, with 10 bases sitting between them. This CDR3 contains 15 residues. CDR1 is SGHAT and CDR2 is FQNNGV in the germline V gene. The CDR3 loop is CASSLEPGRQETQYF. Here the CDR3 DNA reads TGTGCCAGCAGCTTAGAACCGGGGAGACAAGAGACCCAGTACTTC.

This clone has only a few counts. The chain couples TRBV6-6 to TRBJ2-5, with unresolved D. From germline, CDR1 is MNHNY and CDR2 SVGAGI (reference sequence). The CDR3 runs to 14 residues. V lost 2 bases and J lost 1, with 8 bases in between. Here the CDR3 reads CASSYRGPQETQYF. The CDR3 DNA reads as TGTGCCAGCAGTTACCGAGGCCCCCAAGAGACCCAGTACTTC.

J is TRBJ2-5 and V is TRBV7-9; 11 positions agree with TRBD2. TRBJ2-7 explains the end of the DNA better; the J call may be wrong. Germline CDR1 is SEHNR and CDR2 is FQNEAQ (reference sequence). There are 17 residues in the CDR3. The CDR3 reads CASSLAELAGATYEQYF. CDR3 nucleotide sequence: TGTGCCAGCAGCTTAGCGGAACTAGCGGGGGCGACCTACGAGCAGTACTTC.

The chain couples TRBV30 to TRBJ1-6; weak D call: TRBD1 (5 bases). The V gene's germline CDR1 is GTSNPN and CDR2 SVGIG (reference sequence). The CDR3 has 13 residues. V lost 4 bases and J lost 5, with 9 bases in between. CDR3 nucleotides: TGTGCCTGGACCAGGGCTGATAATTCACCCCTCCACTTT. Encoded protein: CAWTRADNSPLHF.

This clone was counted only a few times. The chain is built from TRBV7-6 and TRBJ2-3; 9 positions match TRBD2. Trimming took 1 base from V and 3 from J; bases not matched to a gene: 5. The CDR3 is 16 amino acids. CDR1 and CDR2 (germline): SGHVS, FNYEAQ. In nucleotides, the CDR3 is TGTGCCAGCAGCTTAGGCAGCGGGGGGACAACAGATACGCAGTATTTT. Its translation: CASSLGSGGTTDTQYF.